Listed below are T cell receptor beta chains from one sample, sequenced in a study of response to subunit inactivated influenza vaccine. TCRdb used MiXCR to reprocess the RT-PCR reads, holding one entry per CDR3 protein. The table lists just under 550,000 distinct CDR3 sequences, roughly 23% of them singletons. This sample also appeared in a second study, on T cells expressing NK-cell markers.

The sequencing here drew on CD4+ T cells sorted from PBMCs, taken roughly 12 days after vaccination. The receptors were gathered from a middle-aged man who received an inactivated influenza vaccine. CDR3s include the opening cysteine and the closing phenylalanine or tryptophan. The D gene is left open where the match is weak. Expanded clones get a size class; other rows say once, few or many, or leave the size out.

D gene	V gene	clone size	J gene	CDR3 DNA	CDR3 protein
TRBD1	TRBV20-1	few	TRBJ1-4	TGCAGTGCTACTGGGACAGGGCAGGAAAAACTGTTTTTT	CSATGTGQEKLFF
TRBD1	TRBV10-3	many	TRBJ2-7	TGTGCCATCAGGACGGGACAGGGAAACAACGAGCAGTACTTC	CAIRTGQGNNEQYF
TRBD2	TRBV20-1	-	TRBJ2-7	TGCAGTGCGGCGCGGACTAGCGGGACTTACGAGCAGTACTTC	CSAARTSGTYEQYF
-	TRBV3-1	-	TRBJ2-1	TGTGCCAGCAGCCAAGATAGTCGGGGCAAATTTAACAATGAGCAGTTCTTC	CASSQDSRGKFNNEQFF
-	TRBV5-1	few	TRBJ2-7	TGCGCCAGCAGCTTGGACGGGGGACAGCCCTACGAGCAGTACTTC	CASSLDGGQPYEQYF
TRBD1	TRBV20-1	-	TRBJ1-2	TGCAGTGCTAGAGATCAGGGGGGATATGGCTACACCTTC	CSARDQGGYGYTF
TRBD1	TRBV18	few	TRBJ2-1	TGTGCCAGCTCAAACAGGGGTCCGCAGTTCTTC	CASSNRGPQFF
TRBD2	TRBV10-2	-	TRBJ2-5	TGCGCCAGCAGTGCCGCGGGGGGGGCAGAGACCCAGTACTTC	CASSAAGGAETQYF
TRBD1	TRBV6-1	-	TRBJ2-7	TGTGCCAGCAGTGCAACGACAGGGGGACCCTACGAGCAGTACTTC	CASSATTGGPYEQYF
-	TRBV7-6	-	TRBJ2-1	TGTGCCAGCAGCTCGGACGGCAATGAGCAGTTCTTC	CASSSDGNEQFF
-	TRBV20-1	once	TRBJ2-4	TGCAGTGCTAGAGGAAACATTCAGTACTTC	CSARGNIQYF
-	TRBV15	few	TRBJ1-5	TGTGCCACCAGCAGGTCTTCGATTGGCAATCAGCCCCAGCATTTT	CATSRSSIGNQPQHF
-	TRBV12-3/TRBV12-4	many	TRBJ2-1	TGTGCCAGCGGAAGAGGGAGCTCCTACAATGAGCAGTTCTTC	CASGRGSSYNEQFF